This TCR beta chain was identified during a study of T cell responses to AZD1222 COVID-19 vaccine. Study context: Analysis merged second doses at about 4 or about 12 weeks.

General observations from the study: Unmutated variant regions are reportedly the target of nearly half of TCRs that are spike-specific. Donors were mostly white British, more females; clonal diversity possibly underestimated.

The V gene lost 5 bases and the J gene lost 3 bases, with 7 bases spanning the gap. The CDR3 covers 13 residues. Germline lookup yields CDR1 SGHTA and CDR2 FQGTGA. Measured with immunoSEQ multiplex PCR; TCRdb has only the in-frame clones, and not every one. This table has approximately 110,000 clones, around 94% appearing once. Note on this clone: Its cognate antigen is unknown.

The chain carries TRBV7-3 and TRBJ2-2; D is unresolved. The specimen was peripheral blood, collected on day 0 of AZD1222 vaccination. This receptor was obtained from an adult in good health. CDR3 nucleotides: TGTGCCAGCAGCGCCCTGGACACCGGGGAGCTGTTTTTT. It encodes CASSALDTGELFF.